A single sample is the source of the 9 T cell receptor beta chains below, sequenced in a study of blood T cell repertoires in COVID-19 (dated by TCRdb to 2019 to 2021). The library came from the immunoSEQ multiplex PCR assay. This immuneACCESS table, as held by TCRdb, lists in-frame sequences with V and J called but not all clones. Of the missing ones, under half trace to an unresolved V gene in checked studies; the others have no known cause. Counted in this sample were a few hundred thousand clones; 84% of them appeared once. About 7% of the sample comes from the top ten. Sequencing was carried out using PBMCs or T cells enriched from blood (not recorded which). The source of these receptors is a woman aged 40 to 50 who had recovered from COVID-19.

The chain employs TRBV9 and TRBJ2-1, with 8 bases fitting TRBD2. CDR1 is SGDLS and CDR2 is YYNGEE in the germline V gene. V was clipped by 4 bases and J by 3 bases; unmatched bases: 6. This CDR3 is 15 amino acids long. The CDR3 loop is CASSSIAGNYNEQFF. CDR3 nucleotide sequence: TGTGCCAGCAGCTCAATAGCGGGAAACTACAATGAGCAGTTCTTC.

V gene TRBV24-1 combines with J gene TRBJ1-4, with D possibly being TRBD1 (5 bases). Germline CDR1 and CDR2: KGHDR and SFDVKD. V lost 4 bases, J lost 8 bases, and 13 bases lay in between. The CDR3 runs to 14 residues. The CDR3, as DNA: TGTGCCACCAGTGAGGGACTGTCCCCGGAAAAACTGTTTTTT. Translating it yields CATSEGLSPEKLFF.

The chain recombines TRBV5-1 with TRBJ2-5; tentative D call: TRBD1 (6 bases). This CDR3 comprises 15 residues. Germline CDR1 SGHRS, CDR2 YFSETQ. The V end was cut by 1 base, the J end by 5 bases, with 15 bases between. The CDR3 coding sequence is TGCGCCAGCAGCTTGATAGGACAGCAAAGCGAGACCCAGTACTTC. This gives the protein CASSLIGQQSETQYF.

The chain employs TRBV3-1 (or the pseudogene TRBV3-2) and TRBJ2-5, with TRBD1 matching 11 bases. Trimming at V came to 8 bases and at J to 2 bases, leaving 7 bases not matched to a gene. The CDR3 is made up of 15 amino acids. CDR1 and CDR2 (germline): LGHDT, YNNKEL (reference sequence). CDR3: CASWGRDRGQETQYF. Written as DNA, the CDR3 is TGTGCCAGCTGGGGAAGGGACAGGGGGCAAGAGACCCAGTACTTC.

The gene calls are TRBV18 and TRBJ2-5; a weak D match, TRBD1 (6 bases). V was cut by 2 bases and J by 1 base, with 11 bases left in between. The CDR3 is made up of 15 amino acids. CDR1 and CDR2 (germline): KGHSH, LQKENI. CDR3 amino acids: CASSPGGRVQETQYF. The CDR3 nucleotides are TGTGCCAGCTCACCAGGGGGCCGGGTCCAAGAGACCCAGTACTTC.

This rearrangement joins TRBV7-9 to TRBJ2-3; D is ambiguous. From germline, CDR1 is SEHNR and CDR2 FQNEAQ (reference sequence). V lost 8 bases to trimming and J lost 0 bases, with 24 bases between them. CDR3 length: 18 amino acids. CDR3 coding DNA: TGTGCCAGCCCAGCTTTGAGTCTCGAGGTAGGAAGCACAGATACGCAGTATTTT. It specifies CASPALSLEVGSTDTQYF.

The sample holds a few counts of this clone. The rearrangement links TRBV6-5 to TRBJ1-4; 8 bases agree with TRBD1. Trimming cost V 7 bases and J 7 bases; bases outside gene matches: 8. Germline CDR1 reads MNHEY; CDR2 reads SVGAGI. The CDR3 is 14 residues long. Written as DNA, the CDR3 is TGTGCCAGCAAGCTCAGGGGGCGCTTTGAAAAACTGTTTTTT. Protein sequence: CASKLRGRFEKLFF.

V and J are TRBV10-3 and TRBJ2-1; 9 bases agree with TRBD2. The V gene's germline CDR1 is ENHRY and CDR2 SYGVKD. The CDR3 length is 18 residues. Trimming removed 5 bases from V and 3 bases from J; junction bases left unmatched: 14. The CDR3 loop is CAISLAGAPRGDYNEQFF. CDR3 in DNA: TGTGCCATCAGTTTAGCGGGAGCCCCGAGAGGGGACTACAATGAGCAGTTCTTC.

The chain uses TRBV27 and TRBJ1-1; 9 nucleotides align to TRBD1. The trim removed 6 bases at V and 4 bases at J, leaving 9 bases unmatched. This CDR3 region has 15 residues. CDR1 is MNHEY and CDR2 is SMNVEV in the germline V gene (reference sequence). For the CDR3, the DNA is TGTGCCAGCAGGGGACAGGGTAGGGAGGGCACTGAAGCTTTCTTT. It codes for CASRGQGREGTEAFF.